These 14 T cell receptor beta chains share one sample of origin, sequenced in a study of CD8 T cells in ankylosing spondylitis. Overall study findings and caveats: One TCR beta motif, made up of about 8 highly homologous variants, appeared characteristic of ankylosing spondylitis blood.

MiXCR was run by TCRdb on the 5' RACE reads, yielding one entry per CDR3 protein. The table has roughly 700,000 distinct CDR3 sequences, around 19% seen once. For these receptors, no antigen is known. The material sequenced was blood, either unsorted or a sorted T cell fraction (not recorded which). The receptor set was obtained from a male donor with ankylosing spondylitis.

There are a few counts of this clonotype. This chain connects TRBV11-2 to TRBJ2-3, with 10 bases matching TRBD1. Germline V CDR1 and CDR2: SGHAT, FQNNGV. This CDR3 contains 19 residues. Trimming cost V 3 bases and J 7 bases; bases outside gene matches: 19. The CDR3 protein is CASSFRGTGAIPQGYTQYF. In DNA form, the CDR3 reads TGTGCCAGCAGCTTTAGAGGGACAGGGGCAATACCCCAGGGTTATACGCAGTATTTT.

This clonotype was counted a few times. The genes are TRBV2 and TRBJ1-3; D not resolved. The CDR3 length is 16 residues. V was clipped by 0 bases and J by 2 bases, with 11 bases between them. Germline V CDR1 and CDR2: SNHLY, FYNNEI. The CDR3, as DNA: TGTGCCAGCAGTGAAGCGATGGCGACCGCTGGAAACACCATATATTTT. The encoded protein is CASSEAMATAGNTIYF.

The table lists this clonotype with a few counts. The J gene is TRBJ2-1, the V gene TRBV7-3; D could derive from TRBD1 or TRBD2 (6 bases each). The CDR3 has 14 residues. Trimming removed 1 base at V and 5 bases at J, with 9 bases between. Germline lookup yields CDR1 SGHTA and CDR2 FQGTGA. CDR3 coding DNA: TGTGCCAGCAGCTTAATGGGGGGCAACAATGAGCAGTTCTTC. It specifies CASSLMGGNNEQFF.

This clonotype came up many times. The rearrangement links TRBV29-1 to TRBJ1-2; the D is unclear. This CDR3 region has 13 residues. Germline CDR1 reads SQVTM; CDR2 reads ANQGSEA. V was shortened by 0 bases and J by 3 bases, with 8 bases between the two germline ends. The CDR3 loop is CSVEEAGDYGYTF. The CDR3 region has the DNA TGCAGCGTTGAAGAGGCAGGAGACTATGGCTACACCTTC.

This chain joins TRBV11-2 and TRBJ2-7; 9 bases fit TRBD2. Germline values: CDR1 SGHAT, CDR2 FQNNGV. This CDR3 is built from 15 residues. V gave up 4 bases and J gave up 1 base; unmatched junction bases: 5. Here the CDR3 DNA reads TGTGCCAGCAGCTCTCTAGCGGGGAAGTCCTACGAGCAGTACTTC. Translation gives CASSSLAGKSYEQYF.

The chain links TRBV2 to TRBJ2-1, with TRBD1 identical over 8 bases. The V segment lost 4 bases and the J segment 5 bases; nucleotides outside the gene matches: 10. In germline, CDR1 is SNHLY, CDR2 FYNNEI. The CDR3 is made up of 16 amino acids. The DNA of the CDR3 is TGTGCCAGCAGTGGTCAGGGACAGGCTGGGAACAATGAGCAGTTCTTC. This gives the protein CASSGQGQAGNNEQFF.

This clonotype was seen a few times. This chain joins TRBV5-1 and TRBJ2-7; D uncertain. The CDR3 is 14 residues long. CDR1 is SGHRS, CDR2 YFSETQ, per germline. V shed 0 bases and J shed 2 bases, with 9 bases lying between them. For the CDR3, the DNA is TGCGCCAGCAGCTTGGGTGTAGGTCCCTACGAGCAGTACTTC. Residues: CASSLGVGPYEQYF.

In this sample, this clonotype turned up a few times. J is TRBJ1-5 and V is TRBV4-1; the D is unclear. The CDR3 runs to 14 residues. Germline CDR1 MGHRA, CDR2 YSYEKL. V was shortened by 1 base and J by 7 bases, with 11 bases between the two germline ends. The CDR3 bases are TGCGCCAGCAGCCAAGCCTCGCATGGCCAGCCCCAGCATTTT. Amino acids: CASSQASHGQPQHF.

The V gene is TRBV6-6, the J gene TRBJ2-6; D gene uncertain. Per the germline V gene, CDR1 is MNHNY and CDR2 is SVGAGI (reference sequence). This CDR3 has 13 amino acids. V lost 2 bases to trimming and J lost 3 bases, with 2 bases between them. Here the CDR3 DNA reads TGTGCCAGCAGTTACGATGGGGCCAACGTCCTGACTTTC. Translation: CASSYDGANVLTF.

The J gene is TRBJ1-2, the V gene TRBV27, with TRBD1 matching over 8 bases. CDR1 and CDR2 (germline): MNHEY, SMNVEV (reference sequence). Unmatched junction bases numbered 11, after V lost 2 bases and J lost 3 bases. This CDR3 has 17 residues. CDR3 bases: TGTGCCAGCAGTTTAACTCCCGTAAGGACAGGGCACTATGGCTACACCTTC. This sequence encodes CASSLTPVRTGHYGYTF.

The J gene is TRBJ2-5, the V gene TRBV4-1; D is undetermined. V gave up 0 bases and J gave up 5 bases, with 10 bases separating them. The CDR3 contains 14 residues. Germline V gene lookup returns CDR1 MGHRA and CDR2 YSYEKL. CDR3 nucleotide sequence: TGCGCCAGCAGCCAAGACCCCGAGAGGGAGACCCAGTACTTC. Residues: CASSQDPERETQYF.

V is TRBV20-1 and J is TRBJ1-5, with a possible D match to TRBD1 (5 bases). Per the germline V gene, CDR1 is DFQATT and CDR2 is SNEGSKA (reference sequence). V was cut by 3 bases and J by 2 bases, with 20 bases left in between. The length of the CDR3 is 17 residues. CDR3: CSASGGVPAGGNQPQHF. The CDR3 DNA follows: TGCAGTGCTAGCGGTGGTGTCCCCGCGGGGGGCAATCAGCCCCAGCATTTT.

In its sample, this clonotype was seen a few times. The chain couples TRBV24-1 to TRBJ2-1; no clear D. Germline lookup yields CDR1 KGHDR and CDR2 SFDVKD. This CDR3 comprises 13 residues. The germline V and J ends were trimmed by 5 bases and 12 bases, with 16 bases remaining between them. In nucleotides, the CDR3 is TGTGCCACCAGTGGTCGGTTTAATGAGGTGCAGTTCTTC. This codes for CATSGRFNEVQFF.

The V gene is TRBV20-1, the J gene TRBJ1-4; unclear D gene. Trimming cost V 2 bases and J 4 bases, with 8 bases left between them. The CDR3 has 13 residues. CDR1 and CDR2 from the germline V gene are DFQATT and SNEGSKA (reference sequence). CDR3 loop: CSARTGDNEKLFF. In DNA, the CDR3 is TGCAGTGCTAGAACCGGTGATAATGAAAAACTGTTTTTT.